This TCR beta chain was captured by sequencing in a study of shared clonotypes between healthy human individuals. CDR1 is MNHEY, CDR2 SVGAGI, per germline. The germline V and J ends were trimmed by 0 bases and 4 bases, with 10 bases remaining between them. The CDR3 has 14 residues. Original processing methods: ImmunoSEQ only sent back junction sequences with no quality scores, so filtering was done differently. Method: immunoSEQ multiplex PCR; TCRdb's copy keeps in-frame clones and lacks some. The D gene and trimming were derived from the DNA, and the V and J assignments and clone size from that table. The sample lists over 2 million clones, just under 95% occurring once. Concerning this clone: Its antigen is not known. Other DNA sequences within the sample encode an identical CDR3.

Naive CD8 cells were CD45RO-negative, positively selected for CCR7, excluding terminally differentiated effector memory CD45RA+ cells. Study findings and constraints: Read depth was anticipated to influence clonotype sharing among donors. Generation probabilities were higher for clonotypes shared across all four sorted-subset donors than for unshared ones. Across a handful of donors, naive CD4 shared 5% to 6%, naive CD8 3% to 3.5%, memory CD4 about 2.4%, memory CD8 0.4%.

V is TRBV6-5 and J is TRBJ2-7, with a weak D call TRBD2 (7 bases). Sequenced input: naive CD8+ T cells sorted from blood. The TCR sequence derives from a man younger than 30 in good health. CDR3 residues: CASSYSGGGYEQYF. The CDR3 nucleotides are TGTGCCAGCAGTTACTCGGGAGGGGGGTACGAGCAGTACTTC.